This T cell receptor beta chain comes out of a study of blood T cell repertoires in COVID-19. Turning to the study itself: The United States, Italy and Spain provided the acute and convalescent COVID-19 samples. T cells, B-cell-depleted T cells, or PBMCs supplied cDNA or gDNA.

As originally analysed: Reference gene primer amplification in the assay estimated nucleated cell counts. Repertoires were generated with immunoSEQ multiplex PCR, while TCRdb's copy carries only in-frame clones and drops some. V and J calls and clone size come straight from that table; D and trimming were deduced from the DNA. The table includes tens of thousands of clones, 88% detected once. This clonotype was obtained from a human donor in a cohort sampled during active COVID-19. Sequenced input: peripheral blood.

CDR3 sequence (DNA): TGTGCCAGCAGCTCTCAGGGTTCTGGAAACACCATATATTTT. Protein: CASSSQGSGNTIYF. The chain joins TRBV6-5 to TRBJ1-3, with D tentatively TRBD1 (5 bases). Germline V gene sequence: CDR1 MNHEY, CDR2 SVGAGI. The CDR3 loop spans 14 amino acids. V gave up 6 bases and J gave up 1 base, with 10 bases separating them.